This T cell receptor (beta chain) was obtained from a study of Ad26.COV2.S vaccination and SARS-CoV-2 variants. The wider study: Donor allocation was to the COV1001 Ad26.COV2.S trial arm. Each vaccinee took Ad26.COV2.S intramuscularly, once or twice 56 days apart. Whole-study results and caveats: It was vaccine recipients, not placebo recipients, who had the higher spike-specific TCR breadth.

For this clone: Antigen unknown. The sample contains more than one DNA sequence encoding this CDR3.

V shed 6 bases and J 1 base; nucleotides not matched to a gene: 1. The CDR3 sequence is 13 residues long. From germline, CDR1 is SNHLY and CDR2 FYNNEI. This sample's treatment: roughly 20 received Ad26.COV2.S at low or high dose, single or two shots; 5 received placebo; per-sample allocation not given. It was on day 63 after the first vaccine or placebo injection that samples were taken. Participants' vaccine, an Ad26 vector, delivered Wuhan-strain SARS-CoV-2 spike. Repertoires were generated with immunoSEQ multiplex PCR, while TCRdb's copy carries only in-frame clones and drops some. The sample has 360,000 or so clones; roughly 87% are singletons.

This chain joins TRBV2 and TRBJ1-1; 8 bases fit TRBD1. This specimen consisted of peripheral blood, obtained in a trial of Ad26.COV2.S vaccine versus placebo. The sequence was obtained from a person between 18 and 65 years old who received the Ad26.COV2.S COVID-19 vaccine or a placebo. CDR3 residues: CASSGQGNTEAFF. DNA for the CDR3: TGTGCCAGCAGCGGACAGGGGAACACTGAAGCTTTCTTT.